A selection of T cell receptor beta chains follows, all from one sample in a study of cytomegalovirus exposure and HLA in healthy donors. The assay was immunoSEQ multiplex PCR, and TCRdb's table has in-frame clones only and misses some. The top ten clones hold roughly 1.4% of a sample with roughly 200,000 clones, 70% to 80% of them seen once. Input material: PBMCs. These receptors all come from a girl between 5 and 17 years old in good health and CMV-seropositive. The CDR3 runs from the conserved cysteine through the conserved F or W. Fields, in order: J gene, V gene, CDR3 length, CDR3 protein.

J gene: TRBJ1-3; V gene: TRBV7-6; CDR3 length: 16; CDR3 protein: CASSLGDRGSGNTIYF
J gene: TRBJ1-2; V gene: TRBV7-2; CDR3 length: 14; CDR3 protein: CASSLGQANYGYTF
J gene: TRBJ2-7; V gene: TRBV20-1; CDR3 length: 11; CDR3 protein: CSASPVTEQYF
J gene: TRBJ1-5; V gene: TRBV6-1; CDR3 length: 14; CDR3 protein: CAGMVRQVNQPQHF
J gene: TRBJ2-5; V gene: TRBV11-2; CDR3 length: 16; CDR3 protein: CASSLRGGLYQETQYF
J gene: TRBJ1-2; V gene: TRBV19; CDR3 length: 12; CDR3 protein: CASRTYNYGYTF
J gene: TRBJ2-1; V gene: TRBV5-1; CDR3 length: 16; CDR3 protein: CASSLGAGGNYNEQFF
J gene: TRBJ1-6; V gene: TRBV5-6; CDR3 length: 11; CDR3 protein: CASSDDRALHF
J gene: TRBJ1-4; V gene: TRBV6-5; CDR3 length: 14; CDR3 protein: CASMTRGSDEKLFF
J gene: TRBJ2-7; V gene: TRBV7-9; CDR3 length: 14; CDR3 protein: CASSLGDRVHEQYF
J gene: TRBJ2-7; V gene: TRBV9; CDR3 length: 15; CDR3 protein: CASSESGGSSYEQYF
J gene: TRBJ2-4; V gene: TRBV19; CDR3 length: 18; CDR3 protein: CASIREPPAGEAKNIQYF
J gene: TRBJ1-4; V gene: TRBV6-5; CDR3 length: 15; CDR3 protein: CASRTQDRGIEKLFF
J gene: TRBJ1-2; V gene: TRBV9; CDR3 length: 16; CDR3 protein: CASSVSGTGLPYGYTF
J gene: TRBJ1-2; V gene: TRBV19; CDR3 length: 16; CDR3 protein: CASSRVSRVELYGYTF
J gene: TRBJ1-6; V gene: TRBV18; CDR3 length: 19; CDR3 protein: CASSPRSQLKGDFNSPLHF
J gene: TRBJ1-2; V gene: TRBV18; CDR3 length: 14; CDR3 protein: CASSLPRDTGDYTF